The 8 T cell receptor beta chains reported below all come from one sample, sequenced in a study of blood T cells in healthy people across ages. Using a J-beta primer mix together with a sample-barcoded 5' primer, a second PCR was run for roughly 6 to 11 cycles. In TCRdb, the 5' RACE reads were re-called with MiXCR into one record per CDR3 protein. The data contain about 1.7 million distinct CDR3 sequences, about 28% of them singletons. The sample consisted of blood. Source of these receptors: a woman aged 25 to 45 in good health.

As for this clonotype: The junction differs from germline at one of its ends, possibly a read error. The rearrangement joins TRBV5-1 to TRBJ2-7; 8 nucleotides match TRBD1. The CDR3 has 14 amino acids. The germline gives CDR1 SGHRS, CDR2 YFSETQ. CDR3 coding DNA: TGCGTCAGCAGCTCGACAGGGGTAGCCTACGAGCAGTACTTC. It is translated as CVSSSTGVAYEQYF.

The chain carries TRBV20-1 and TRBJ2-5, with D perhaps matching TRBD2 (6 bases). V was pared by 3 bases and J by 2 bases, with 13 bases between. This CDR3 spans 14 amino acids. Germline V gives CDR1 DFQATT, CDR2 SNEGSKA (reference sequence). The CDR3 nucleotides read TGCAGTGCTAGTAGGCCTGGAGGGCAAGAGACCCAGTACTTC. Its translation: CSASRPGGQETQYF.

This clonotype was seen at least ten times. V and J are TRBV9 and TRBJ2-1; 7 bases line up with TRBD2. The V and J ends lost 1 base and 8 bases, in that order; junction bases with no gene match: 6. The CDR3 sequence is 14 residues long. Germline loops: CDR1 SGDLS, CDR2 YYNGEE. CDR3 coding DNA: TGTGCCAGCAGCGTACTAGGACTAGGGTATGAGCAGTTCTTC. Translation gives CASSVLGLGYEQFF. Variable domain in full (rest from reference TRBV9 and TRBJ2-1): DSGVTQTPKHLITATGQRVTLRCSPRSGDLSVYWYQQSLDQGLQFLIQYYNGEERAKGNILERFSAQQFPDLHSELNLSSLELGDSALYFCASSVLGLGYEQFFGPGTRLTVL.

The gene calls are TRBV5-1 and TRBJ1-2; 9 nucleotides line up with TRBD1. The CDR3 has 15 residues. CDR1 is SGHRS, CDR2 YFSETQ, per germline. Unmatched junction bases numbered 11, after V lost 4 bases and J lost 7 bases. CDR3 bases: TGCGCCAGCAGCACGGCCGCCGGGACAGGGTTTGGCTACACCTTC. Translating it yields CASSTAAGTGFGYTF.

This rearrangement joins TRBV28 to TRBJ2-3; D is undetermined. The V gene lost 3 bases and the J gene lost 6 bases, with 13 bases spanning the gap. The CDR3 sequence is 14 residues long. The germline gives CDR1 MDHEN, CDR2 SYDVKM. This CDR3 reads CASSFPPVEDTQYF. The CDR3 DNA follows: TGTGCCAGCAGTTTCCCCCCGGTCGAGGATACGCAGTATTTT.

This clonotype was seen a handful of times. The chain employs TRBV11-2 and TRBJ1-2; weak D call: TRBD1 (6 bases). V was trimmed by 2 bases and J by 4 bases, leaving 11 bases between them. The length of the CDR3 is 14 residues. Germline CDR1 and CDR2: SGHAT and FQNNGV. CDR3 loop: CASSLTTGLYGYTF. Here the CDR3 DNA reads TGTGCCAGCAGCTTAACCACAGGGCTCTATGGCTACACCTTC.

This clonotype has only a few counts. The gene calls are TRBV27 and TRBJ1-5, with 8 positions matching TRBD1. With V trimmed by 5 bases and J by 5 bases, 5 bases remained unmatched. Germline-derived CDR1 and CDR2 are MNHEY and SMNVEV (reference sequence). This CDR3 has 14 residues. Written as DNA, the CDR3 is TGTGCCAGCAGTGTCGGACAGGGACATCAGCCCCAGCATTTT. It yields the protein CASSVGQGHQPQHF.

This chain joins TRBV6-1 and TRBJ1-3; possible D gene TRBD1, 6 bases. Trimming left V 2 bases short and J 2 bases short, with 10 bases between. The CDR3 is 15 residues long. Germline V gives CDR1 MNHNS, CDR2 SASEGT. CDR3 sequence: CASSESGQTGNTIYF. CDR3 sequence (DNA): TGTGCCAGCAGTGAAAGCGGACAGACTGGAAACACCATATATTTT.